These T cell receptor beta chains were read from a single sample in a study of siplizumab effects on memory and regulatory T cells. Clones were read by immunoSEQ multiplex PCR, and TCRdb kept only the in-frame ones, dropping some. The sample consists of about 69,000 clones, 80% to 90% of them appearing once. The sequencing sample was made of Tregs sorted from blood. The receptor set was obtained from a human donor in good health. CDR3s include the opening cysteine and the closing phenylalanine or tryptophan.

V gene,J gene,CDR3 protein
TRBV7-3,TRBJ2-1,CASSLRRGYDNEQFF
TRBV2,TRBJ2-7,CASSKQKTGGYEQYF
TRBV25-1,TRBJ1-6,CATGGINSPLHF
TRBV30,TRBJ1-1,CAWSRGESAPFF
TRBV14,TRBJ2-7,CASSPRGVAATYEQYF
TRBV5-1,TRBJ2-2,CASRLRVANTGELFF
TRBV11-2,TRBJ2-7,CASSYGTSEHYEQYF
TRBV7-9,TRBJ1-6,CASSATGNDSPLHF
TRBV28,TRBJ2-7,CASSLASYEQYF
TRBV7-6,TRBJ2-1,CASSVSPNEQFF
TRBV7-3,TRBJ1-1,CASSLTGTRWGVTEAFF
TRBV16,TRBJ2-1,CASSPRQGSYNEQFF
TRBV6-5,TRBJ1-2,CASSIGLLRGYTF
TRBV5-1,TRBJ2-1,CASTPSSYNEQFF
TRBV5-6,TRBJ2-1,CASSFRGTIRNEQFF
TRBV10-3,TRBJ1-1,CAISSDRGNFNTEAFF
TRBV6-1,TRBJ2-1,CASSEGRNEQFF
TRBV5-4,TRBJ2-1,CASSLGLQQFF
TRBV5-1,TRBJ2-3,CASSFGLQLGHTDTQYF
TRBV9,TRBJ2-2,CASSAGGFWDTGELFF
TRBV7-9,TRBJ2-3,CASSSRDRDFFTQYF
TRBV7-3,TRBJ1-1,CASSLGLPNTEAFF
TRBV5-1,TRBJ2-3,CASSLRGIADTQYF